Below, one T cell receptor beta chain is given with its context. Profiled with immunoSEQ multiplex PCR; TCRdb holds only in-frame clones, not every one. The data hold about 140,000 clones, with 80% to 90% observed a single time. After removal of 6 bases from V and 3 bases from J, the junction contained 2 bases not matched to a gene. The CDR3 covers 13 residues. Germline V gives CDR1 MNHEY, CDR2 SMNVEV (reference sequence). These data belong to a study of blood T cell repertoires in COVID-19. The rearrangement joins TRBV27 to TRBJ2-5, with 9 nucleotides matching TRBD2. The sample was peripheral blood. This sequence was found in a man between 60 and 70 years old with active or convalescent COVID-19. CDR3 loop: CASSWTSEETQYF. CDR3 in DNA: TGTGCCAGCAGCTGGACTAGCGAAGAGACCCAGTACTTC.